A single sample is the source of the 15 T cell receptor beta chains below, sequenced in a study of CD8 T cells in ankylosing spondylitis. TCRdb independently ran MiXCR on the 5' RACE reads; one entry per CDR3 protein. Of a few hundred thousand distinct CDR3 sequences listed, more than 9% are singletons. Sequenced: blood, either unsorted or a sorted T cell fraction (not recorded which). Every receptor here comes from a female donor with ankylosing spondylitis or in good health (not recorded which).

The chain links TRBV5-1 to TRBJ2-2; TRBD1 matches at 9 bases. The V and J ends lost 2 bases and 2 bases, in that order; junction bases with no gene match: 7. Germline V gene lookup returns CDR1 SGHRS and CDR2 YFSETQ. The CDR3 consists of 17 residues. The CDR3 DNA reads TGCGCCAGCAGCTTACTGGGACAGGGACAAAACACCGGGGAGCTGTTTTTT. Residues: CASSLLGQGQNTGELFF.

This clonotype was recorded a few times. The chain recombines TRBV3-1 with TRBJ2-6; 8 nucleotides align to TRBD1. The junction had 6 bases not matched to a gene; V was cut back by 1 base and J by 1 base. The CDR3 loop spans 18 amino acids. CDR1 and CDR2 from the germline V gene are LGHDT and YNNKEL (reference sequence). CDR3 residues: CASSQARHRGSGANVLTF. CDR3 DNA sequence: TGTGCCAGCAGCCAAGCCAGGCACAGGGGGTCTGGGGCCAACGTCCTGACTTTC. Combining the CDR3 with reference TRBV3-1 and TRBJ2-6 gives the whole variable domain DTAVSQTPKYLVTQMGNDKSIKCEQNLGHDTMYWYKQDSKKFLKIMFSYNNKELIINETVPNRFSPKSPDKAHLNLHINSLELGDSAVYFCASSQARHRGSGANVLTFGAGSRLTVL.

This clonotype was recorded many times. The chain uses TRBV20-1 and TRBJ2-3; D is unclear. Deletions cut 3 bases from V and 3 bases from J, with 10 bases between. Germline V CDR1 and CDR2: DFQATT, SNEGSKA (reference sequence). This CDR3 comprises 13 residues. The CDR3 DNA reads TGCAGTGCTAGGGAATCTCCAACAGATACGCAGTATTTT. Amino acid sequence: CSARESPTDTQYF.

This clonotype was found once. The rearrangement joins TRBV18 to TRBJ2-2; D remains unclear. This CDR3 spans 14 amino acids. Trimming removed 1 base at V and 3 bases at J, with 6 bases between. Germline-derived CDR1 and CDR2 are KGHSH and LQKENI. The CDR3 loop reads CASSPQRDTGELFF. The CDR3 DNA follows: TGTGCCAGCTCACCACAGAGAGACACCGGGGAGCTGTTTTTT.

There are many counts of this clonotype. CDR3: CSARDENRFNQPQHF. As DNA, the CDR3 is TGCAGTGCTAGAGATGAGAACAGGTTTAATCAGCCCCAGCATTTT. The V call is TRBV20-1, the J call TRBJ1-5; a possible D gene is TRBD1 (5 bases). Germline assignment: CDR1 DFQATT and CDR2 SNEGSKA (reference sequence). The CDR3 has 15 residues. V gave up 0 bases and J gave up 4 bases, with 13 bases separating them.

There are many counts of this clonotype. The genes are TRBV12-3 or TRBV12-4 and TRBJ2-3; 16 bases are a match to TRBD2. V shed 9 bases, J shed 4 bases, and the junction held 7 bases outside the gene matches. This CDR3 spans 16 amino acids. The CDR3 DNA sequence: TGTGCCAGTTGGGGACTAGCGGGAGGGCGACCAGATACGCAGTATTTT. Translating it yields CASWGLAGGRPDTQYF.

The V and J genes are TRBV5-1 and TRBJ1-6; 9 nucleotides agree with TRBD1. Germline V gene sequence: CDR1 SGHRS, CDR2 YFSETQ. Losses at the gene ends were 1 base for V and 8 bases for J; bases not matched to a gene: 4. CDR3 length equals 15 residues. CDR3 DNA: TGCGCCAGCAGCTTGACAGGGGGCAGTTATTCACCCCTCCACTTT. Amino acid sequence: CASSLTGGSYSPLHF.

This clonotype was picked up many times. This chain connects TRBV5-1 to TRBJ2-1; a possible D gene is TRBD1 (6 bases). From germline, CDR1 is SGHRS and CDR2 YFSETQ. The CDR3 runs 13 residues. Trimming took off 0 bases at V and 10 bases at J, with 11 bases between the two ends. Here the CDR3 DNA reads TGCGCCAGCAGCTTGGAAGTGAGGGGGGAGCAGTTCTTC. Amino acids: CASSLEVRGEQFF.

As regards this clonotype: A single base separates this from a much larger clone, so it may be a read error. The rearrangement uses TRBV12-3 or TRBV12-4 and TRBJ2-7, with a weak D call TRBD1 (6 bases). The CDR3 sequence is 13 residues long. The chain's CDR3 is CANSLYQGNEQYF. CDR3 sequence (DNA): TGTGCCAACAGTTTATATCAGGGGAACGAGCAGTACTTC.

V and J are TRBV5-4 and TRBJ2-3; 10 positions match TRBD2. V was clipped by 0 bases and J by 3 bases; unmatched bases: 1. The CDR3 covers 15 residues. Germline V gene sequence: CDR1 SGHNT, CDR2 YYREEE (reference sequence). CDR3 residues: CASSLELAGTDTQYF. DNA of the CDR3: TGTGCCAGCAGCTTGGAACTAGCGGGGACAGATACGCAGTATTTT.

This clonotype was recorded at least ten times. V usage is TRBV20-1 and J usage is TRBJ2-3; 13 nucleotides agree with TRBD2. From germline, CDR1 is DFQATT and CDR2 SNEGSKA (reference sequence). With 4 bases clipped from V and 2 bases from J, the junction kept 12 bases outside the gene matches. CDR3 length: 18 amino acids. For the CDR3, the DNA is TGCAGTGCTACCGGACTAGCGGGAGAAGGAGCCCCCACAGATACGCAGTATTTT. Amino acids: CSATGLAGEGAPTDTQYF.

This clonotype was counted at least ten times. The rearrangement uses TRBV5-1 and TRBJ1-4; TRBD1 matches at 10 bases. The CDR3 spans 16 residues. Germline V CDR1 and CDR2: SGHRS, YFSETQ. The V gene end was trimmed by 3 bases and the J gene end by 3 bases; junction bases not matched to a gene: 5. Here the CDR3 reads CASSSTGGRANEKLFF. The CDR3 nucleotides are TGCGCCAGCAGCTCGACAGGGGGCCGAGCTAATGAAAAACTGTTTTTT.

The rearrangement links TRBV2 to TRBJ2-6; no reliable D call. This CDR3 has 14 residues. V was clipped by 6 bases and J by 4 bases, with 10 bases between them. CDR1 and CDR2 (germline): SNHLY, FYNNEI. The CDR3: CASSPTGGANVLTF. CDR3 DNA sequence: TGTGCCAGCAGCCCCACCGGGGGGGCCAACGTCCTGACTTTC.

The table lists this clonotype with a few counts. CDR3 DNA: TGCAGTGCTAGTACTGGAAACACCATATATTTT. Amino acid sequence: CSASTGNTIYF. This sequence joins TRBV20-1 and TRBJ1-3; D not certain. The CDR3 has 11 residues. From germline, CDR1 is DFQATT and CDR2 SNEGSKA (reference sequence). Trimming left V 3 bases short and J 2 bases short, with 2 bases between.

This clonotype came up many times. The CDR3 DNA reads TGTGCCAGCAGGACCTCTTTCTTCTCTGGAAACACCATATATTTT. Protein product: CASRTSFFSGNTIYF. This chain uses TRBV6-1 with TRBJ1-3; D not certain. CDR1 and CDR2 (germline): MNHNS, SASEGT. With 6 bases removed from V and 0 bases from J, the gap between germline ends came to 12 bases. This CDR3 is 15 amino acids long.